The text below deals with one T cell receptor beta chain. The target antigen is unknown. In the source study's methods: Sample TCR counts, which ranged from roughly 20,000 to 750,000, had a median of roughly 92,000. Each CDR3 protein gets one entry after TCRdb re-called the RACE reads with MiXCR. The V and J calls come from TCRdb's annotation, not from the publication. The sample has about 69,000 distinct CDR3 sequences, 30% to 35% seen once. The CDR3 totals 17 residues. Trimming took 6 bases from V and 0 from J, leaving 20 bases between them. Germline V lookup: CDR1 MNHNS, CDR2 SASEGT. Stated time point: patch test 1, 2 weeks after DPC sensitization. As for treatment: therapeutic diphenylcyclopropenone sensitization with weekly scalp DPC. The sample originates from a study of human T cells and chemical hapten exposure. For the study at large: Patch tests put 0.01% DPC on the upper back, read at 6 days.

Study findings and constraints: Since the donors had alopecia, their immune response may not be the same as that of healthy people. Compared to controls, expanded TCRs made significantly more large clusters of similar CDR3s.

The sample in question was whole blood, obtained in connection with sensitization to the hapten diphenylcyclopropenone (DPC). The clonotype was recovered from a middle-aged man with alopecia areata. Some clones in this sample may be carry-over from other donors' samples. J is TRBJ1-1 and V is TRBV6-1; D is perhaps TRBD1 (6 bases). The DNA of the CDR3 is TGTGCCAGCAGCTCCAGGCGGGGGGCGAAGGTGAACACTGAAGCTTTCTTT. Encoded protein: CASSSRRGAKVNTEAFF.